This T cell receptor (beta chain) was observed in a study of shared clonotypes between healthy human individuals (dated by TCRdb to the early 2020s). Background for the entire study: A couple of women and a few men aged 18 to 49 years were included in the cohort. Between about 0.8 and 9 billion PBMCs per donor were obtained by leukapheresis. Different laboratories and diverse techniques were used to prepare libraries and sequence TCR repertoires, to increase sequencing depth and limit assay-specific biases. To estimate repertoire size and how much clonotype sharing occurs between individuals, the study deeply sequenced the blood TCR repertoires of 5 or 6 healthy adults. Beyond this particular receptor, the publication reports: Pairwise subsampling led to the expectation that sequencing depth would affect the degree of clonotype sharing among donors. Because the study included a small number of donors, the genetic and exposure-history diversity represented was limited. Sampling was restricted to blood, and TCR repertoires in tissues likely differ from the TCR repertoires found in blood.

Using the deep immunoSEQ assay, TCR CDR3 regions were amplified from genomic DNA by multiplex PCR. For each cell subset, the extracted genomic DNA was distributed evenly across all wells of several immunoSEQ 96-well plates, and each plate served as one replicate. For unsorted PBMC, each replicate PCR was loaded with around 300 ng genomic DNA, equivalent to about 33,000 T cell genomes. Ten immunoSEQ deep assay plates were used to sequence the unsorted PBMC genomic DNA. The purified libraries were quantified using a Qubit 3.0 fluorometer, sized with a Bioanalyzer 2100, and then quantified again using the KAPA Library Quantification kit. Each immunoSEQ 96-well plate was sequenced on its own single-read 150-cycle Illumina NextSeq 550 flow cell. The source study handled its data this way. The immunoSEQ output contained only junctional sequences without quality scores, so filtering could not match that applied to full-length reads. Sequences were annotated with PyIR, a Python wrapper for IgBLAST v1.9, and V/J genes and CDR3 were assigned using IMGT germline references. Reads with weak V/J assignments (E-value above 1e-6), missing CDR3, stop codons, out-of-frame junctions, or ambiguous translated residues were removed. V3J clonotypes were defined as sequences sharing an identical inferred V gene, J gene, and CDR3 amino acid sequence. Percentage overlap between repertoires was calculated by dividing the number of shared unique clonotypes by the size of the smaller repertoire. Three approaches were used to assess repertoire richness: RTK rarefaction, the Chao1 estimator, and Recon v2.1 estimates of unobserved clonotypes. As stored in TCRdb, this immuneACCESS dataset retains in-frame rearrangements with V and J assigned. A fraction of the clones does not appear; measured against another copy, unresolved V genes explain less than half of the discrepancy, and the remainder lacks a known reason. Clonal size and the V and J genes are those of that table, whereas D and trimming came from the DNA. The sample has roughly 490,000 clones on record, 79% of them singletons. More than 10% of the sample lies in the top ten.

Concerning this clone itself: Its antigen is not yet known. The input lacks base qualities; no much larger clone sits a single base away.

The donors were healthy, HIV-negative adults with no recently reported acute infections or vaccinations. Every donor was a Caucasian adult living in Nashville, Tennessee, USA. For unsorted samples, roughly 91 million PBMCs were counted, and genomic DNA was extracted using the QIAamp DNA Blood Mini kit. After blood collection by leukapheresis, PBMCs were isolated using Ficoll-Histopaque density gradient centrifugation and then cryopreserved in the vapor phase of liquid nitrogen. The germline V gene yields MDHEN for CDR1 and SYDVKM for CDR2. Ends trimmed: V by 5 bases, J by 3 bases; bases unmatched to a gene: 10. Reading from cysteine to phenylalanine, the CDR3 counts 16 amino acids. CDR3 DNA only is kept here, 48 bases in frame from base 1.

The rearranged segments are TRBV28 and TRBJ2-3, with 8 bases matching TRBD2. The sequence came from a middle-aged woman in good health. Some clones in this sample may be carry-over from other donors' samples. Sequencing was done on a sample of PBMCs. The DNA reads as follows: TGTGCCAGCAGTGCGACCGGGAGGGCGACAACAGATACGCAGTATTTT. It encodes CASSATGRATTDTQYF.